One and the same sample provided the 18 T cell receptor beta chains below, sequenced in a study of blood T cells in healthy people across ages. The authors ran a second PCR of about 7 to 12 cycles using a sample-barcoded 5' primer and a J-beta primer mix. TCRdb reprocessed the 5' RACE reads via MiXCR and lists one record per CDR3 protein. The table has 800,000 or so distinct CDR3 sequences, around two thirds seen once; the top ten hold about a quarter. The sample was blood. All receptors derive from a man aged 30 to 45 in good health.

The chain couples TRBV5-4 to TRBJ2-4; TRBD2 agrees at 10 bases. Germline lookup yields CDR1 SGHNT and CDR2 YYREEE (reference sequence). With 0 bases clipped from V and 6 bases from J, the junction kept 3 bases outside the gene matches. The CDR3 has 15 amino acids. CDR3 bases: TGTGCCAGCAGCTTGGGGACTAGCGGCAGAAACATTCAGTACTTC. Encoded protein: CASSLGTSGRNIQYF.

V usage is TRBV5-8 and J usage is TRBJ1-2; tentative D call: TRBD1 (5 bases). Germline V gene lookup returns CDR1 SGHTS and CDR2 YDEGEE. Trimming took 7 bases from V and 7 from J, leaving 17 bases between them. The CDR3 contains 13 residues. The DNA of the CDR3 is TGTGCCAGCTCCCAGGCGGGGGTGATTGGCTACACCTTC. Translated: CASSQAGVIGYTF. The full variable domain, its missing parts supplied by reference TRBV5-8 and TRBJ1-2, is EAGVTQSPTHLIKTRGQQATLRCSPISGHTSVYWYQQALGLGLQFLLWYDEGEERNRGNFPPRFSGRQFPNYSSELNVNALELEDSALYLCASSQAGVIGYTFGSGTRLTVV.

The chain joins TRBV7-9 to TRBJ2-7; 9 bases map to TRBD2. CDR1 is SEHNR, CDR2 FQNEAQ, per germline (reference sequence). The CDR3 runs 17 residues. The trim removed 0 bases at V and 0 bases at J, leaving 6 bases unmatched. The CDR3 DNA reads as TGTGCCAGCAGCTTAGCTAGCGGGGGCCGAAGCTCCTACGAGCAGTACTTC. This gives the protein CASSLASGGRSSYEQYF.

The rearrangement uses TRBV28 and TRBJ1-6; weak D call: TRBD1 (5 bases). Germline V gene data show CDR1 as MDHEN and CDR2 as SYDVKM. With 10 bases removed from V and 16 bases from J, the gap between germline ends came to 26 bases. The CDR3 spans 14 residues. The CDR3 is CATDPGQPGDHLHF. CDR3 sequence (DNA): TGTGCCACCGACCCCGGGCAGCCCGGGGACCATCTCCACTTT. Complete variable domain (other parts from reference TRBV28 and TRBJ1-6): DVKVTQSSRYLVKRTGEKVFLECVQDMDHENMFWYRQDPGLGLRLIYFSYDVKMKEKGDIPEGYSVSREKKERFSLILESASTNQTSMYLCATDPGQPGDHLHFGNGTRLTVT.

The chain employs TRBV7-3 and TRBJ2-1; perhaps TRBD2 as D (7 bases). V lost 5 bases and J lost 5, with 22 bases in between. Germline values: CDR1 SGHTA, CDR2 FQGTGA. The CDR3 length is 17 residues. CDR3 protein: CASSAYLGGLENNEQFF. Here the CDR3 DNA reads TGTGCCAGCAGCGCTTACCTCGGGGGGCTGGAGAACAATGAGCAGTTCTTC.

This clonotype was detected many times. The V and J genes are TRBV20-1 and TRBJ2-1, with 11 bases matching TRBD2. The CDR3 sequence is 13 residues long. Germline V lookup: CDR1 DFQATT, CDR2 SNEGSKA (reference sequence). With V trimmed by 6 bases and J by 5 bases, 3 bases remained unmatched. The CDR3 DNA sequence: TGCAGTGCGGGGACTAGCGGTAACAATGAGCAGTTCTTC. Residues: CSAGTSGNNEQFF.

This clonotype came up many times. This sequence joins TRBV27 and TRBJ1-2, with a possible D match to TRBD1 (5 bases). The germline V gene encodes CDR1 MNHEY and CDR2 SMNVEV (reference sequence). The CDR3 runs to 12 residues. V was pared by 2 bases and J by 8 bases, with 9 bases between. The DNA of the CDR3 is TGTGCCAGCAGTTTAGCGGGGGACGGCTACACCTTC. Its translation is CASSLAGDGYTF.

The CDR3 coding sequence is TGTGCCAGCAGTGGAGAAAGGGCCTCCTATAATTCACCCCTCCACTTT. Translated, it gives CASSGERASYNSPLHF. V is TRBV2 and J is TRBJ1-6; D gene uncertain. The CDR3 runs 16 residues. Looked up from germline, CDR1 is SNHLY and CDR2 is FYNNEI. Trimming shortened V by 4 bases and J by 0 bases, and 10 bases separated the two germline ends.

V is TRBV29-1 and J is TRBJ1-4; the D gene is possibly TRBD1 (5 bases). V lost 7 bases and J lost 6, with 18 bases in between. The CDR3 loop spans 14 amino acids. From germline, CDR1 is SQVTM and CDR2 ANQGSEA. CDR3 protein: CSAGGGARDEKLFF. The CDR3 region has the DNA TGCAGCGCCGGGGGAGGGGCCAGGGATGAAAAACTGTTTTTT. Filled out from reference TRBV29-1 and TRBJ1-4, the complete variable domain reads SAVISQKPSRDICQRGTSLTIQCQVDSQVTMMFWYRQQPGQSLTLIATANQGSEATYESGFVIDKFPISRPNLTFSTLTVSNMSPEDSSIYLCSAGGGARDEKLFFGSGTQLSVL.

J is TRBJ2-7 and V is TRBV7-9; D ambiguous. The J call may be wrong; the DNA end is better matched by TRBJ2-5. The CDR3 is 10 residues long. Germline V lookup: CDR1 SEHNR, CDR2 FQNEAQ (reference sequence). The CDR3 coding sequence is TGTGCCAGCAGCCGAACGACCCAGTACTTC. This gives the protein CASSRTTQYF.

J is TRBJ2-1 and V is TRBV27; 9 bases agree with TRBD1. The germline V gene has CDR1 MNHEY and CDR2 SMNVEV (reference sequence). J was trimmed by 9 bases and V by 6 bases; bases with no gene match: 3. The CDR3 runs to 12 residues. In nucleotides, the CDR3 is TGTGCCAGCAGCCCGGGACAGGGTGAGCAGTTCTTC. Translation: CASSPGQGEQFF.

The gene calls are TRBV7-9 and TRBJ1-1; D gene unclear. Between the trimmed V and J ends, which lost 7 bases and 7 bases, there was a span of 25 bases. Germline-derived CDR1 and CDR2 are SEHNR and FQNEAQ (reference sequence). The CDR3 has 16 amino acids. The CDR3 coding sequence is TGTGCCAGCAACACCTACAACCTTGGGTCCGACGGTGAAGCTTTCTTT. Translated, it gives CASNTYNLGSDGEAFF.

The gene calls are TRBV6-2 or TRBV6-3 and TRBJ2-1; 8 nucleotides match TRBD1. CDR3 size: 13 residues. Germline assignment: CDR1 MNHEY and CDR2 SVGEGT. Trimming at V came to 10 bases and at J to 9 bases, leaving 11 bases not matched to a gene. The CDR3 DNA reads as TGTGCCATCGCGCAGGGGGCCAGGGGTGAGCAGTTCTTC. This gives the protein CAIAQGARGEQFF.

The chain couples TRBV9 to TRBJ2-7; 7 nucleotides line up with TRBD2. The CDR3 covers 14 residues. Looked up from germline, CDR1 is SGDLS and CDR2 is YYNGEE. The J segment lost 1 base and the V segment lost 4 bases, leaving 5 bases of the junction unmatched. CDR3 in amino acids: CASSPRGLSYEQYF. In nucleotides, the CDR3 is TGTGCCAGCAGCCCTAGGGGACTATCCTACGAGCAGTACTTC.

This rearrangement joins TRBV9 to TRBJ2-7; 11 bases match TRBD1. This CDR3 contains 15 residues. Trimming cost V 4 bases and J 4 bases; bases outside gene matches: 7. CDR1 and CDR2 from the germline V gene are SGDLS and YYNGEE. The CDR3 here is CASSPGTGGVYEQYF. The CDR3 nucleotides read TGTGCCAGCAGCCCGGGGACAGGGGGGGTATACGAGCAGTACTTC.

The chain recombines TRBV7-9 with TRBJ2-7; D gene uncertain. Trimming removed 5 bases at V and 2 bases at J, with 13 bases between. The CDR3 extends over 14 amino acids. The germline CDR1 and CDR2 sequences are SEHNR and FQNEAQ (reference sequence). Written as DNA, the CDR3 is TGTGCCAGCAGCCCCGGCACCTTCCCCTACGAGCAGTACTTC. This sequence encodes CASSPGTFPYEQYF. Filled out from reference TRBV7-9 and TRBJ2-7, the complete variable domain reads DTGVSQNPRHKITKRGQNVTFRCDPISEHNRLYWYRQTLGQGPEFLTYFQNEAQLEKSRLLSDRFSAERPKGSFSTLEIQRTEQGDSAMYLCASSPGTFPYEQYFGPGTRLTVT.

This clonotype came up once. The chain recombines TRBV7-9 with TRBJ2-5, with 13 bases lining up with TRBD2. The CDR3 is 18 residues long. The germline V gene has CDR1 SEHNR and CDR2 FQNEAQ (reference sequence). The J segment lost 11 bases and the V segment lost 2 bases, leaving 17 bases of the junction unmatched. Here the CDR3 DNA reads TGTGCCAGCAGCTTAACCCCGGGGGGACTAGCGGGGCCCAATGAGCAGTACTTC. Its protein product is CASSLTPGGLAGPNEQYF.

The chain uses TRBV20-1 and TRBJ1-4, with D possibly matching TRBD1 (5 bases). Germline V gives CDR1 DFQATT, CDR2 SNEGSKA (reference sequence). The germline V and J ends were trimmed by 3 bases and 4 bases, with 21 bases remaining between them. There are 17 residues in the CDR3. CDR3 nucleotide sequence: TGCAGTGCTAGCTTACACAGGAACCTAGGGGATAATGAAAAACTGTTTTTT. It yields the protein CSASLHRNLGDNEKLFF.